These 21 T cell receptor beta chains were all obtained from the same sample, sequenced in a study of T cell repertoires in cytomegalovirus infection. Antigens for these TCRs are unknown. Via MiXCR, TCRdb re-called the reads, giving one row per CDR3 protein. This table holds 640,000 or so distinct CDR3 sequences, around a third found once. The specimen was cultured PBMCs, collected from culture after CMV antigen stimulation. The receptor set was obtained from a human donor in good health (CMV status not recorded). Some clones in this sample may be carry-over from other donors' samples.

This clonotype occurred many times. The V gene is TRBV7-2, the J gene TRBJ2-5; the D gene is possibly TRBD1 (6 bases). The CDR3 extends over 16 amino acids. Trimming cost V 1 base and J 2 bases, with 14 bases left between them. The V gene's germline CDR1 is SGHTA and CDR2 FQGNSA. The CDR3 region is CASSLGQGTPQETQYF. The CDR3 DNA reads TGTGCCAGCAGCTTAGGGCAGGGGACACCGCAAGAGACCCAGTACTTC.

This clonotype appeared many times. V and J are TRBV12-3 or TRBV12-4 and TRBJ1-1, with D uncertain. This CDR3 has 14 amino acids. The V end lost 3 bases, the J end lost 1 base, and 9 bases lay between the germline ends. The CDR3 here is CASSLSQRNTEAFF. The CDR3, as DNA: TGTGCCAGCAGTTTGAGTCAACGGAACACTGAAGCTTTCTTT.

The chain is built from TRBV12-3 or TRBV12-4 and TRBJ1-1, with D possibly being TRBD1 (6 bases). The CDR3 length is 15 residues. Deletions cut 5 bases from V and 6 bases from J, with 19 bases between. The CDR3 reads CASSRNTGGGPEAFF. CDR3 bases: TGTGCCAGCAGTCGGAATACGGGCGGGGGGCCTGAAGCTTTCTTT.

V gene TRBV10-3 combines with J gene TRBJ2-5, with 8 bases aligning to TRBD1. Germline assignment: CDR1 ENHRY and CDR2 SYGVKD. The CDR3 extends over 15 amino acids. Trimming at V came to 4 bases and at J to 4 bases, leaving 8 bases not matched to a gene. The CDR3 is CAISGLTGDGETQYF. As DNA, the CDR3 is TGTGCCATCAGTGGACTGACAGGGGATGGAGAGACCCAGTACTTC.

This clonotype appeared a few times. This chain's CDR3 is CASSIGRGGIGNEQFF. As DNA, the CDR3 is TGTGCCAGCAGCATCGGGAGGGGGGGAATAGGGAATGAGCAGTTCTTC. The gene calls are TRBV5-4 and TRBJ2-1, with TRBD2 matching 8 bases. Germline V CDR1 and CDR2: SGHNT, YYREEE (reference sequence). The trim removed 4 bases at V and 7 bases at J, leaving 13 bases unmatched. The CDR3 extends over 16 amino acids.

The chain joins TRBV19 to TRBJ1-1, with 10 bases that match TRBD1. Looked up from germline, CDR1 is LNHDA and CDR2 is SQIVND (reference sequence). The V and J ends lost 5 bases and 7 bases, in that order; junction bases with no gene match: 13. This CDR3 has 16 amino acids. The CDR3 here is CASSARDRGWVLEAFF. Here the CDR3 DNA reads TGTGCCAGTAGTGCCCGGGACAGGGGTTGGGTCCTTGAAGCTTTCTTT. Variable domain in full (rest from reference TRBV19 and TRBJ1-1): DGGITQSPKYLFRKEGQNVTLSCEQNLNHDAMYWYRQDPGQGLRLIYYSQIVNDFQKGDIAEGYSVSREKKESFPLTVTSAQKNPTAFYLCASSARDRGWVLEAFFGQGTRLTVV.

The V and J genes are TRBV4-2 and TRBJ1-1; perhaps TRBD1 as D (5 bases). Germline loops: CDR1 LGHNA, CDR2 YNFKEQ. The CDR3 extends over 15 amino acids. V lost 5 bases, J lost 1 base, and 14 bases lay in between. CDR3 protein: CASSYGTARNTEAFF. The CDR3 DNA follows: TGTGCCAGCAGCTACGGGACGGCGAGGAACACTGAAGCTTTCTTT.

V is TRBV30 and J is TRBJ1-2; D remains ambiguous. The CDR3 runs 14 residues. The germline gives CDR1 GTSNPN, CDR2 SVGIG (reference sequence). The V end lost 0 bases, the J end lost 7 bases, and 15 bases lay between the germline ends. CDR3 loop: CAWSVTSSYPGYTF. The CDR3 bases are TGTGCCTGGAGTGTAACGTCGTCTTACCCTGGCTACACCTTC.

The chain recombines TRBV29-1 with TRBJ1-1; 8 positions agree with TRBD1. This CDR3 region has 14 residues. Germline lookup yields CDR1 SQVTM and CDR2 ANQGSEA. V was clipped by 4 bases and J by 4 bases; unmatched bases: 8. The CDR3 is CSVVQGVRGTEAFF. The CDR3 nucleotides are TGCAGCGTTGTACAGGGGGTCAGGGGCACTGAAGCTTTCTTT.

A few counts support this clonotype. The rearrangement joins TRBV7-9 to TRBJ1-2, with D unresolved. The length of the CDR3 is 13 residues. V was shortened by 0 bases and J by 7 bases, with 9 bases between the two germline ends. Germline CDR1 SEHNR, CDR2 FQNEAQ (reference sequence). The CDR3 loop reads CASSLAGPTGYTF. DNA for the CDR3: TGTGCCAGCAGCTTAGCAGGACCTACTGGCTACACCTTC.

This clonotype was seen more than once but under ten times. The chain recombines TRBV19 with TRBJ1-1; D is unresolved. This CDR3 has 14 amino acids. Per the germline V gene, CDR1 is LNHDA and CDR2 is SQIVND (reference sequence). Trimming removed 0 bases from V and 5 bases from J, with 10 bases in between. The chain's CDR3 is CASSIERGRTEAFF. CDR3 nucleotide sequence: TGTGCCAGTAGTATAGAGCGGGGTCGGACTGAAGCTTTCTTT.

The rearrangement joins TRBV19 to TRBJ1-1, with D unresolved. Trimming pared 3 bases from V and 2 bases from J, leaving 10 bases between. Per the germline V gene, CDR1 is LNHDA and CDR2 is SQIVND (reference sequence). The CDR3 runs 14 residues. CDR3 bases: TGTGCCAGTAGTATTTGGACGGGAAACACTGAAGCTTTCTTT. It translates to CASSIWTGNTEAFF.

This clonotype came up a few times. V is TRBV7-6 and J is TRBJ2-1; TRBD2 matches at 7 bases. With V trimmed by 1 base and J by 7 bases, 10 bases remained unmatched. Per the germline V gene, CDR1 is SGHVS and CDR2 is FNYEAQ. CDR3 length equals 16 residues. CDR3 amino acids: CASSLESGGGINEQFF. CDR3 coding DNA: TGTGCCAGCAGCTTAGAATCCGGGGGAGGGATAAATGAGCAGTTCTTC.

This clonotype was seen a few times. V and J are TRBV10-3 and TRBJ2-1; D uncertain. Germline loops: CDR1 ENHRY, CDR2 SYGVKD. The CDR3 runs 14 residues. V was shortened by 6 bases and J by 2 bases, with 11 bases between the two germline ends. The CDR3 loop is CAIRSDPTYNEQFF. The CDR3 DNA reads as TGTGCCATCAGATCGGACCCGACCTACAATGAGCAGTTCTTC.

The rearrangement uses TRBV19 and TRBJ2-5; D gene uncertain. V lost 3 bases and J 2 bases, leaving 7 bases between the germline ends. CDR3 length: 13 amino acids. CDR1 is LNHDA, CDR2 SQIVND, per germline (reference sequence). The CDR3 here is CASSIGLQETQYF. DNA of the CDR3: TGTGCCAGTAGTATCGGGTTACAAGAGACCCAGTACTTC.

This chain links TRBV3-1 with TRBJ2-5; maybe TRBD1 (5 bases). Between the trimmed V and J ends, which lost 0 bases and 4 bases, there was a span of 21 bases. The CDR3 covers 18 residues. Looked up from germline, CDR1 is LGHDT and CDR2 is YNNKEL (reference sequence). The CDR3 coding sequence is TGTGCCAGCAGCCAAGAGGGGCCGGGTAGGGGCCAGGGAGAGACCCAGTACTTC. This translates into CASSQEGPGRGQGETQYF.

The V call is TRBV5-1, the J call TRBJ2-7; D might be TRBD2 (5 bases). The CDR3 runs to 16 residues. Trimming shortened V by 6 bases and J by 5 bases, and 24 bases separated the two germline ends. Germline values: CDR1 SGHRS, CDR2 YFSETQ. CDR3 sequence: CASTDPRTPRENEQYF. DNA of the CDR3: TGCGCCAGCACCGACCCCCGGACCCCGAGGGAAAACGAGCAGTACTTC.

This clonotype was counted ten times or more. The chain employs TRBV7-2 and TRBJ1-1; unclear D gene. V lost 3 bases, J lost 1 base, and 9 bases lay in between. The CDR3 sequence is 14 residues long. The germline gives CDR1 SGHTA, CDR2 FQGNSA. Here the CDR3 DNA reads TGTGCCAGCAGCTTTAAGTACGGGAACACTGAAGCTTTCTTT. As protein: CASSFKYGNTEAFF.

The chain uses TRBV7-9 and TRBJ1-2; 7 nucleotides line up with TRBD1. The CDR3 extends over 17 amino acids. The ends lost 2 bases at V and 1 base at J; junction bases unmatched: 10. The germline CDR1 and CDR2 sequences are SEHNR and FQNEAQ (reference sequence). DNA for the CDR3: TGTGCCAGCAGCTTAAACTACAGGGGTCATAATAACTATGGCTACACCTTC. Its translation: CASSLNYRGHNNYGYTF.

J is TRBJ2-3 and V is TRBV27; 10 bases map to TRBD2. V lost 7 bases, J lost 2 bases, and 3 bases stayed unmatched. Per the germline V gene, CDR1 is MNHEY and CDR2 is SMNVEV (reference sequence). The CDR3 runs to 14 residues. The DNA of the CDR3 is TGTGCCAGCACTAGCGGGGGAAACACAGATACGCAGTATTTT. The encoded protein is CASTSGGNTDTQYF.

The gene calls are TRBV20-1 and TRBJ2-2; 8 bases are a match to TRBD2. The V segment lost 3 bases and the J segment 6 bases; nucleotides outside the gene matches: 9. The germline gives CDR1 DFQATT, CDR2 SNEGSKA (reference sequence). This CDR3 contains 15 residues. The CDR3 DNA follows: TGCAGTGCTAGTACCGGGACTAGTGACGCCGGGGAGCTGTTTTTT. The encoded protein is CSASTGTSDAGELFF.